This T cell receptor (beta chain) was retrieved from a study of shared clonotypes between healthy human individuals. The CDR3 length is 14 residues. Germline lookup yields CDR1 SGHAT and CDR2 FQNNGV. V was cut by 5 bases and J by 5 bases, with 15 bases left in between. Several immunoSEQ 96-well plates shared each subset's DNA, each plate a replicate. Sequencing was performed with immunoSEQ multiplex PCR; in TCRdb, only in-frame clones are kept and a portion is missing. The repertoire holds over 1.4 million clones, with approximately 96% as singletons. This receptor was identified in a man aged 30-40 years in good health. The rearrangement uses TRBV11-2 and TRBJ2-5; D is unresolved. Input material: naive CD4+ T cells sorted from blood. The subset here: CD45RA+ positively selected. CDR3 sequence (DNA): TGTGCCAGCAGCCTCCGCCTATTTCAGGAGACCCAGTACTTC. Its protein product is CASSLRLFQETQYF.